The T cell receptor (beta chain) under discussion was sequenced for a study of blood T cell repertoires in COVID-19. Original analysis: Reference gene primer amplification in the assay estimated nucleated cell counts. Profiled with immunoSEQ multiplex PCR; TCRdb holds only in-frame clones, not every one. The V and J calls and the clone size are those of that table, but D and trimming were determined from the DNA. This sample has under 250,000 clones, with about 93% found just once. Seattle enrolled patients during active infection and tracked them longitudinally. Sequenced: peripheral blood. The clonotype comes from a man aged 55 to 70 with COVID-19, enrolled during active disease.

The CDR3, as DNA: TGTGCCAGCAGCCGCCAGGCTGTTAATGAGCAGTTCTTC. Amino acids: CASSRQAVNEQFF. The chain carries TRBV12-3 or TRBV12-4 and TRBJ2-1; no definite D call. The V and J ends lost 6 bases and 7 bases respectively, with 13 bases between them. This CDR3 spans 13 amino acids.